The 19 T cell receptor beta chains below were found in one sample sequenced in a study of long-term antiretroviral therapy in people with HIV. Survey level was the resolution at which the v3.0 immunoSEQ assay ran. Only in-frame clones appear in the TCRdb table, and some are missing; sequencing was by immunoSEQ multiplex PCR. The sample includes 14,000 or so clones, around four fifths of them seen just once. This material consisted of unsorted PBMCs, taken 1.8 years before starting antiretroviral therapy. These receptors were collected from a woman in her thirties or forties with HIV.

The rearrangement uses TRBV5-4 and TRBJ1-2; 8 positions agree with TRBD1. The V gene's germline CDR1 is SGHNT and CDR2 YYREEE (reference sequence). The CDR3 is made up of 16 amino acids. V trimming: 4 bases; J trimming: 8 bases; junction bases outside the gene matches: 16. CDR3 DNA sequence: TGTGCCAGCAGCCCGCCCTTAATCAGGGGGCAAGAGGGCTACACCTTC. It is translated as CASSPPLIRGQEGYTF.

This clone has more than one count but fewer than ten. The chain uses TRBV4-3 and TRBJ2-2, with 10 bases fitting TRBD2. The CDR3 loop spans 18 amino acids. J gave up 4 bases and V 4 bases, and 12 bases lay outside the gene matches. Germline values: CDR1 LGHNA, CDR2 YSLEER. The CDR3 sequence: CASSLIAGGSSSTGELFF. CDR3 nucleotide sequence: TGCGCCAGCAGCCTTATAGCGGGAGGATCTTCTTCCACCGGGGAGCTGTTTTTT.

The rearrangement links TRBV19 to TRBJ2-7; the D call may be TRBD1 or TRBD2 (5 bases each). V lost 4 bases, J lost 0 bases, and 16 bases lay in between. The CDR3 is 16 amino acids. From germline, CDR1 is LNHDA and CDR2 SQIVND (reference sequence). CDR3 nucleotide sequence: TGTGCCAGTAGTAGTTCCCCCGGGACGTACTCCTACGAGCAGTACTTC. This translates into CASSSSPGTYSYEQYF.

The J gene is TRBJ2-7, the V gene TRBV5-1, with 8 bases lining up with TRBD2. Trimming cost V 1 base and J 3 bases; bases outside gene matches: 9. The CDR3 runs to 16 residues. The germline V gene has CDR1 SGHRS and CDR2 YFSETQ. The CDR3 sequence: CASSLTSGGFNYEQYF. CDR3 coding DNA: TGCGCCAGCAGCTTGACTAGCGGAGGATTTAACTACGAGCAGTACTTC.

The chain joins TRBV12-5 to TRBJ2-7; 9 nucleotides align to TRBD1. V was pared by 6 bases and J by 4 bases, with 7 bases of the junction left unmatched. Germline loops: CDR1 LGHNT, CDR2 FRNRAP. The CDR3 is 14 amino acids. CDR3 in amino acids: CASGTGTGFYEQYF. The CDR3 DNA is TGTGCTAGTGGCACCGGGACAGGGTTTTACGAGCAGTACTTC.

The gene calls are TRBV7-6 and TRBJ2-7; 10 bases line up with TRBD1. V dropped 5 bases and J dropped 7; count of bases not matched to a gene: 11. CDR3 length equals 15 residues. Germline V gene lookup returns CDR1 SGHVS and CDR2 FNYEAQ. CDR3 residues: CASSRQGQGIGEQYF. The CDR3 DNA reads TGTGCCAGCAGCCGGCAGGGACAGGGGATCGGGGAGCAGTACTTC.

The chain recombines TRBV5-1 with TRBJ2-1; 10 bases map to TRBD1. From germline, CDR1 is SGHRS and CDR2 YFSETQ. V lost 2 bases, J lost 3 bases, and 2 bases stayed unmatched. The CDR3 length is 15 residues. The CDR3 coding sequence is TGCGCCAGCAGCTTTGGGACAGGGGACTACAATGAGCAGTTCTTC. Translating it yields CASSFGTGDYNEQFF.

The chain employs TRBV28 and TRBJ1-4; D is perhaps TRBD1 (5 bases). This CDR3 contains 16 residues. Per germline, CDR1 MDHEN and CDR2 SYDVKM. V was cut by 2 bases and J by 5 bases, with 15 bases left in between. CDR3 in amino acids: CASSLNQGRANEKLFF. CDR3 in DNA: TGTGCCAGCAGTTTAAATCAGGGTAGGGCGAATGAAAAACTGTTTTTT.

By proportion, this clone is medium-sized. The CDR3 reads CASSWDKSYGYTF. Here the CDR3 DNA reads TGCGCCAGCAGCTGGGACAAATCCTATGGCTACACCTTC. V and J are TRBV5-1 and TRBJ1-2; D possibly corresponds to TRBD1 (6 bases). Germline V gene sequence: CDR1 SGHRS, CDR2 YFSETQ. The CDR3 totals 13 residues. The ends were cut back, 3 bases at V and 4 bases at J, with 10 bases in the middle.

The chain combines TRBV27 with TRBJ1-2; D remains unclear. The germline CDR1 and CDR2 sequences are MNHEY and SMNVEV (reference sequence). The V gene lost 3 bases and the J gene lost 6 bases, with 11 bases spanning the gap. The CDR3 is made up of 13 amino acids. The chain's CDR3 is CASSFGVWDGYTF. In nucleotides, the CDR3 is TGTGCCAGCAGTTTCGGGGTTTGGGATGGCTACACCTTC.

The chain combines TRBV6-6 with TRBJ1-1, with 7 bases identical to TRBD1. CDR3 length: 13 residues. Unmatched junction bases numbered 1, after V lost 2 bases and J lost 4 bases. Germline-derived CDR1 and CDR2 are MNHNY and SVGAGI (reference sequence). CDR3 in amino acids: CASSYAGGTEAFF. Written as DNA, the CDR3 is TGTGCCAGCAGTTACGCAGGGGGCACTGAAGCTTTCTTT.

This clone has more than one count but fewer than ten. The rearrangement joins TRBV7-9 to TRBJ2-1; the match to TRBD1 covers 8 bases. The CDR3 runs 16 residues. With 4 bases clipped from V and 0 bases from J, the junction kept 5 bases outside the gene matches. Germline V gene data show CDR1 as SEHNR and CDR2 as FQNEAQ (reference sequence). The CDR3 nucleotides are TGTGCCAGCAGCTCATCTACAGGGGGCTCCTACAATGAGCAGTTCTTC. Protein sequence: CASSSSTGGSYNEQFF.

With regard to this clone: At the DNA level, this CDR3 is encoded by other sequences in the same sample as well. This chain connects TRBV7-2 to TRBJ2-7; 10 bases are a match to TRBD2. Germline V gene lookup returns CDR1 SGHTA and CDR2 FQGNSA. This CDR3 spans 14 amino acids. V was pared by 7 bases and J by 2 bases, with 5 bases of the junction left unmatched. CDR3 residues: CASTRTSGPYEQYF. The DNA of the CDR3 is TGTGCCAGCACCCGGACTAGCGGACCCTACGAGCAGTACTTC.

The V gene is TRBV12-5, the J gene TRBJ1-2; possibly TRBD1 for D (6 bases). Germline CDR1 and CDR2: LGHNT and FRNRAP. The CDR3 runs to 13 residues. V was cut by 3 bases and J by 8 bases, with 13 bases left in between. CDR3 nucleotides: TGTGCTAGTGGTTTTACAGGGTTTGAAGGCTACACCTTC. Residues: CASGFTGFEGYTF.

V usage is TRBV11-2 and J usage is TRBJ2-7; 11 nucleotides match TRBD2. CDR3 length: 15 residues. V dropped 5 bases and J dropped 4; count of bases not matched to a gene: 7. Per the germline V gene, CDR1 is SGHAT and CDR2 is FQNNGV. In DNA, the CDR3 is TGTGCCAGCAGCAGAACTAGCGGGAGTTTTTACGAGCAGTACTTC. It yields the protein CASSRTSGSFYEQYF. The full variable domain, in which reference TRBV11-2 and TRBJ2-7 provide the parts outside the CDR3, is EAGVAQSPRYKIIEKRQSVAFWCNPISGHATLYWYQQILGQGPKLLIQFQNNGVVDDSQLPKDRFSAERLKGVDSTLKIQPAKLEDSAVYLCASSRTSGSFYEQYFGPGTRLTVT.

The chain couples TRBV29-1 to TRBJ1-3; 7 nucleotides agree with TRBD1. The J segment lost 2 bases and the V segment lost 2 bases, leaving 0 bases of the junction unmatched. This CDR3 spans 13 amino acids. Germline CDR1 and CDR2: SQVTM and ANQGSEA. The CDR3 DNA is TGCAGCGTTGAAACAGGGGCTGGAAACACCATATATTTT. Residues: CSVETGAGNTIYF. Full variable domain (missing parts from reference TRBV29-1 and TRBJ1-3): SAVISQKPSRDICQRGTSLTIQCQVDSQVTMMFWYRQQPGQSLTLIATANQGSEATYESGFVIDKFPISRPNLTFSTLTVSNMSPEDSSIYLCSVETGAGNTIYFGEGSWLTVV.

This clone has a single count. This chain links TRBV5-4 with TRBJ1-4, with 7 bases that match TRBD1. Germline V lookup: CDR1 SGHNT, CDR2 YYREEE (reference sequence). This CDR3 region has 18 residues. The ends lost 0 bases at V and 8 bases at J; junction bases unmatched: 16. The CDR3 sequence is CASSLARGQDELKEKLFF. The CDR3 bases are TGTGCCAGCAGCTTGGCAAGAGGACAGGACGAGTTAAAGGAAAAACTGTTTTTT.

V gene TRBV6-5 combines with J gene TRBJ2-7; the match to TRBD1 covers 7 bases. CDR3 length: 13 amino acids. Germline loops: CDR1 MNHEY, CDR2 SVGAGI. J lost 3 bases, V lost 7 bases, and 6 bases had no gene match. The CDR3: CASMLAGGYEQYF. DNA for the CDR3: TGTGCCAGCATGCTTGCAGGGGGCTACGAGCAGTACTTC.

This rearrangement joins TRBV7-2 to TRBJ1-2; D unresolved. The CDR3 runs to 13 residues. From germline, CDR1 is SGHTA and CDR2 FQGNSA. Trimming shortened V by 1 base and J by 0 bases, and 3 bases separated the two germline ends. CDR3 in amino acids: CASSLGANYGYTF. The CDR3 DNA sequence: TGTGCCAGCAGCTTAGGGGCTAACTATGGCTACACCTTC.